The rows below give T cell receptor beta chains drawn from one sample of a study of blood T cells in healthy people across ages. A single record per CDR3 protein comes from TCRdb applying MiXCR to the 5' RACE reads. The sample has 800,000 or so distinct CDR3 sequences; under 80% are singletons. Sample: blood. All receptors come from a man aged 30-40 years in good health. Each CDR3 is given with its conserved first and last residue. D genes are given only for firm matches. A clone size is listed for some rows: how often the clone was seen (once, few, many), or a class if it is expanded.

d_gene	abundance	j_gene	v_gene	CDR3nt	CDR3aa
TRBD2	NA	TRBJ2-3	TRBV9	TGTGCCAGCAGCGAGCGGGGGGGCGAGACAGATACGCAGTATTTT	CASSERGGETDTQYF
NA	NA	TRBJ2-3	TRBV5-1	TGCGCCAGCAGCTTGCAGGGAGTGGAGGGCACAGATACGCAGTATTTT	CASSLQGVEGTDTQYF
NA	NA	TRBJ1-2	TRBV18	TGTGCCAGCTCCCCTACGGGGCCACCCCTCGTAACAATCTATGGCTACACCTTC	CASSPTGPPLVTIYGYTF
NA	NA	TRBJ2-5	TRBV29-1	TGCAGCGTTGATTGGGGCAGGGGATTTGCAGGGGAGACCCAGTACTTC	CSVDWGRGFAGETQYF
TRBD1	NA	TRBJ2-5	TRBV6-2/TRBV6-3	TGTGCCAGCAGTTATCCCGGACAGGGACACCATACGGAGACCCAGTACTTC	CASSYPGQGHHTETQYF
TRBD2	NA	TRBJ2-1	TRBV6-5	TGTGCCAGCAGCTTAGCGGGGGCATCCCACAATGAGCAGTTCTTC	CASSLAGASHNEQFF
NA	NA	TRBJ1-1	TRBV20-1	TGCAGTGCTAGCAGGGTCACATTGAACACTGAAGCTTTCTTT	CSASRVTLNTEAFF
NA	NA	TRBJ2-4	TRBV6-6	TGTGCCAGCAGTGGGGGTGTAGCCAAAAACATTCAGTACTTC	CASSGGVAKNIQYF
TRBD2	NA	TRBJ2-5	TRBV19	TGTGCCAGTAGTATATCGGGACTAGCGAACAATGAGCAGTACTTC	CASSISGLANNEQYF
NA	few	TRBJ2-3	TRBV7-2	TGTGCCAGCAGCCGCGTGGGACACCACACAGATACGCAGTATTTT	CASSRVGHHTDTQYF
NA	NA	TRBJ2-3	TRBV4-3	TGCGCCAGCAGCCAACCGGGGTTAGCAGATACGCAGTATTTT	CASSQPGLADTQYF
NA	many	TRBJ2-5	TRBV5-1	TGTGCCAGCAGCTTAGCCGGCAGCCAAGAGACCCAGTACTTC	CASSLAGSQETQYF
TRBD2	NA	TRBJ2-7	TRBV10-3	TGTGCCATCAGTGATAGCGGGGGTGGCTACGAGCAGTACTTC	CAISDSGGGYEQYF
NA	NA	TRBJ2-3	TRBV5-1	TGCGCCAGCAGCGCGGGACCAAACACAGATACGCAGTATTTT	CASSAGPNTDTQYF
NA	NA	TRBJ1-5	TRBV5-6	TGTGCCAGCAGCAACAACAGGGTTTTTCAGCCCCAGCATTTT	CASSNNRVFQPQHF
NA	NA	TRBJ2-7	TRBV13	TGTGCCAGCAGCCGTAGGGACGGTACCTACGAGCAGTACTTC	CASSRRDGTYEQYF
TRBD2	few	TRBJ2-3	TRBV5-1	TGCGCCAGCAGCGAGACTAGCGGGGGACCGAGGAGGGATACGCAGTATTTT	CASSETSGGPRRDTQYF
NA	NA	TRBJ2-1	TRBV14	TGTGCCAGCAGCCTGAGAGGACCCTACAATGAGCAGTTCTTC	CASSLRGPYNEQFF
NA	NA	TRBJ2-5	TRBV7-7	TGTGCCAGCAGTTCCGGGCTACACTCCCAGACCCAGTACTTC	CASSSGLHSQTQYF
TRBD1	NA	TRBJ2-1	TRBV4-2	TGTGCCAGCAGCGATACAGGGGGCTGGGGCAATGAGCAGTTCTTC	CASSDTGGWGNEQFF
TRBD2	NA	TRBJ2-2	TRBV12-3/TRBV12-4	TGTGCCAGCAGTTTTCGGGGGGGTAACACCGGGGAGCTGTTTTTT	CASSFRGGNTGELFF
NA	NA	TRBJ1-2	TRBV4-2	TGTGCCAGCAGCCAAGATCTCGAGGGTTACTATGGCTACACCTTC	CASSQDLEGYYGYTF
NA	NA	TRBJ2-7	TRBV11-1	TGTGCCAGCAGCATCGACAGGTCCAGCTCCTACGAGCAGTACTTC	CASSIDRSSSYEQYF
NA	NA	TRBJ2-1	TRBV12-3/TRBV12-4	TGTGCCAGCAGTTTTCGCAGTGAGGAGCAGTTCTTC	CASSFRSEEQFF
NA	NA	TRBJ1-2	TRBV3-1	TGTGCCAGCAGCCAAGATTATCCAGGCGGTGGCTACACCTTC	CASSQDYPGGGYTF
NA	NA	TRBJ2-3	TRBV7-2	TGTGCCAGCAGCTTATTAGTAGCCTCAGATACGCAGTATTTT	CASSLLVASDTQYF
NA	NA	TRBJ2-3	TRBV18	TGTGCCAGCTCAAATGTGGGCGACGGGGCTGATACGCAGTATTTT	CASSNVGDGADTQYF
TRBD2	NA	TRBJ2-1	TRBV7-2	TGTGCCAGCAGCTTAGGGGGCTCTAGCGGCGAGCAGTTCTTC	CASSLGGSSGEQFF
NA	few	TRBJ1-2	TRBV28	TGTGCCAGCAGTCCGACTTGGGGCTATGGCTACACCTTC	CASSPTWGYGYTF
NA	NA	TRBJ2-1	TRBV20-1	TGCAGTGCTAGGCCCCGGAATGAGCAGTTCTTC	CSARPRNEQFF
NA	once	TRBJ2-3	TRBV30	TGTGCCTGGGGAGGGACAGCCACAGATACGCAGTATTTT	CAWGGTATDTQYF
TRBD1	few	TRBJ2-1	TRBV15	TGTGCCACCAGCAGAGGACAGGGGGGGTCCTACAATGAGCAGTTCTTC	CATSRGQGGSYNEQFF
TRBD1	once	TRBJ2-6	TRBV5-6	TGTGCCAGCAGCTTCCGGGACAGGAACTCTGGGGCCAACGTCCTGACTTTC	CASSFRDRNSGANVLTF
NA	few	TRBJ2-1	TRBV3-1	TGTGCCAGCAGCCTAGGGCTTTTGAGGAATGAGCAGTTCTTC	CASSLGLLRNEQFF
NA	few	TRBJ1-2	TRBV7-9	TGTGCCAGCAGCTTAGGGCAGAAGGGCTACACCTTC	CASSLGQKGYTF
NA	NA	TRBJ2-1	TRBV20-1	TGCAGTGCTAACGGGCTTAGGGGCTTCTACAATGAGCAGTTCTTC	CSANGLRGFYNEQFF
NA	NA	TRBJ2-3	TRBV6-6	TGTGCCAGCAGTACACAGGTGGATACGCAGTATTTT	CASSTQVDTQYF
TRBD1	NA	TRBJ2-3	TRBV18	TGTGCCAGCTCACCGCCCGACAGGGGTTCAGGTGATACGCAGTATTTT	CASSPPDRGSGDTQYF
NA	NA	TRBJ2-7	TRBV7-7	TGTGCCAGCAGCTTAAGACGCGGTTACTCCTACGAGCAGTACTTC	CASSLRRGYSYEQYF
TRBD1	NA	TRBJ2-7	TRBV7-2	TGTGCCAGCAGCTTAGGTGGGACAGGGGGCGACGAGCAGTACTTC	CASSLGGTGGDEQYF